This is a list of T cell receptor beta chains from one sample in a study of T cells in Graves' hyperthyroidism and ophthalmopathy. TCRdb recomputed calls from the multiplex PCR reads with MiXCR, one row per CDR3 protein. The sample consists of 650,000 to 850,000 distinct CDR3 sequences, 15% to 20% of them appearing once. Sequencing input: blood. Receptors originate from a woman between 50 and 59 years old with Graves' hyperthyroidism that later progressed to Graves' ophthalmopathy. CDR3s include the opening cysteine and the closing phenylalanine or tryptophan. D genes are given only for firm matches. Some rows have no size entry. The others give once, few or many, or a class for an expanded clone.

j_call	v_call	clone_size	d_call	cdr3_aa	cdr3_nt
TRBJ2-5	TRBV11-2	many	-	CASSQDNQETQYF	TGTGCCAGCAGCCAGGACAACCAAGAGACCCAGTACTTC
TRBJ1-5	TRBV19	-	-	CASSTMRDQPQHF	TGTGCCAGTAGTACCATGAGGGACCAGCCCCAGCATTTT
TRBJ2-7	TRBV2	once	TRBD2	CASTEAGGESYEQYF	TGTGCCAGTACAGAAGCGGGAGGCGAATCCTACGAGCAGTACTTC
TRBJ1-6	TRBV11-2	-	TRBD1	CASSQRTGAGSPLHF	TGTGCCAGCAGCCAACGGACAGGGGCGGGTTCACCCCTCCACTTT
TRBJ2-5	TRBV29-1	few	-	CSVEGDWIQETQYF	TGCAGCGTTGAGGGAGACTGGATCCAAGAGACCCAGTACTTC
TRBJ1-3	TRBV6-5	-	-	CASNYIGNTIYF	TGTGCCAGCAATTACATCGGAAACACCATATATTTT
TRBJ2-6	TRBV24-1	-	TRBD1	CATSDRGQGTYSGANVLTF	TGTGCCACCAGTGATCGCGGACAGGGGACCTACTCTGGGGCCAACGTCCTGACTTTC
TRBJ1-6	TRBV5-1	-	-	CASSGVSRQPNSPLHF	TGCGCCAGCAGCGGGGTGTCGCGACAGCCAAATTCACCCCTCCACTTT
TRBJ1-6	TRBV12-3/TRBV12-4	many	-	CASSSHGTVGDSPLHF	TGTGCCAGCAGTTCCCACGGGACCGTCGGTGATTCACCCCTCCACTTT
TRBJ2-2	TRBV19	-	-	CASSIGPPTGELFF	TGTGCCAGTAGTATAGGACCTCCCACCGGGGAGCTGTTTTTT
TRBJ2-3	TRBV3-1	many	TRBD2	CASSPTSGGTDTQYF	TGTGCCAGCAGCCCCACTAGCGGGGGCACAGATACGCAGTATTTT
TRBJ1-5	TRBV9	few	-	CASGPGARDQPQHF	TGTGCCAGCGGGCCCGGGGCTCGGGATCAGCCCCAGCATTTT
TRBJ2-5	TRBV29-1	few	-	CSFRGLAGQETQYF	TGCAGCTTCAGGGGGCTAGCGGGGCAAGAGACCCAGTACTTC
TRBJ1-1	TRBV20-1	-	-	CSARNSVNTEAFF	TGCAGTGCTAGAAATTCTGTAAACACTGAAGCTTTCTTT
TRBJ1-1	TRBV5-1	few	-	CASSPEGGKNTEAFF	TGCGCCAGCAGCCCGGAAGGGGGTAAGAACACTGAAGCTTTCTTT
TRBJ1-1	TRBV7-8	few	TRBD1	CASSNWGQPNTEAFF	TGTGCCAGCAGCAACTGGGGACAGCCCAACACTGAAGCTTTCTTT
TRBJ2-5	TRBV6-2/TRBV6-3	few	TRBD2	CASSYQPRAGGPETQYF	TGTGCCAGCAGTTACCAGCCTCGAGCGGGGGGTCCAGAGACCCAGTACTTC
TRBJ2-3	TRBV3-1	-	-	CASSTEWGSDTQYF	TGTGCCAGCAGCACCGAGTGGGGGTCAGATACGCAGTATTTT
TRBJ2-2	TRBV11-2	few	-	CASSFPAWGVHTGELFF	TGTGCCAGCAGTTTCCCGGCCTGGGGGGTCCACACCGGGGAGCTGTTTTTT
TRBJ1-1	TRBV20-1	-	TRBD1	CSARAINRGRGEAFF	TGCAGTGCTAGGGCGATCAACAGGGGCCGGGGTGAAGCTTTCTTT
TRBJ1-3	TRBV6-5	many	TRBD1	CASSYSLGGLNTIYF	TGTGCCAGCAGTTACTCCTTAGGGGGCCTAAACACCATATATTTT
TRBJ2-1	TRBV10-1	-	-	CASSEIQGRNEQFF	TGCGCCAGCAGCGAAATACAGGGTCGGAATGAGCAGTTCTTC
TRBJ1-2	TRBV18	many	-	CASSPLGSNYGYTF	TGTGCCAGCTCACCCCTTGGGTCCAACTATGGCTACACCTTC
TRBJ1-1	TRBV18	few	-	CASSQRGMNTEAFF	TGTGCCAGCTCACAGAGGGGCATGAACACTGAAGCTTTCTTT
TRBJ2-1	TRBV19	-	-	CASSTRVGEQFF	TGTGCCAGTAGTACCAGGGTAGGAGAGCAGTTCTTC
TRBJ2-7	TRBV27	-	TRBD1	CASRALTGTSYEQYF	TGTGCCAGCAGGGCCTTGACAGGGACCTCCTACGAGCAGTACTTC
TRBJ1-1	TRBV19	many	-	CASSLPWRGGTEAFF	TGTGCCAGTAGTCTTCCTTGGCGAGGGGGCACTGAAGCTTTCTTT
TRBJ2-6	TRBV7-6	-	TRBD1	CAGGQGAGANVLTF	TGTGCCGGAGGACAGGGGGCTGGGGCCAACGTCCTGACTTTC
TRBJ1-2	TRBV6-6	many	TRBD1	CASSYLKLGQGASDSYGYTF	TGTGCCAGCAGTTACCTAAAGCTTGGACAGGGGGCCTCGGATAGCTATGGCTACACCTTC
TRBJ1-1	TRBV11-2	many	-	CASSRSGTPAFF	TGTGCCAGCAGCAGATCCGGGACACCAGCTTTCTTT
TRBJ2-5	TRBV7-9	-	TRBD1	CASRQGAPGETQYF	TGTGCCAGTAGACAGGGAGCTCCGGGTGAGACCCAGTACTTC